Sequencing of this T cell receptor (beta chain) was carried out in a study of PD-1 blockade in classical Hodgkin lymphoma. Germline CDR1 reads MNHNY; CDR2 reads SVGAGI (reference sequence). The CDR3 sequence is 16 residues long. In every patient, relapse followed autologous stem cell transplantation, while exposure to brentuximab vedotin differed. The repertoire was sequenced with immunoSEQ multiplex PCR; TCRdb's copy has only in-frame clones and lacks some. The sample holds roughly 140,000 clones, under 85% seen once. Notes on the study in general: CD4+ TCR diversity rose significantly by C4D1, and CD8+ TCR diversity did not.

To note about this clone: The antigen is undetermined.

V usage is TRBV6-6 and J usage is TRBJ2-5; either TRBD1 or TRBD2 may supply D (6 bases each). TRBJ2-7 matches the DNA end more closely, so the J call is doubtful. This clonotype originated in a human donor with classical Hodgkin lymphoma. Specimen: peripheral blood mononuclear cells (PBMCs), collected before the second cycle of nivolumab. The CDR3 here is CASSTPSRGAGTEQYF. The CDR3 bases are TGTGCCAGCAGTACCCCCTCGAGGGGGGCGGGTACCGAGCAGTACTTC.